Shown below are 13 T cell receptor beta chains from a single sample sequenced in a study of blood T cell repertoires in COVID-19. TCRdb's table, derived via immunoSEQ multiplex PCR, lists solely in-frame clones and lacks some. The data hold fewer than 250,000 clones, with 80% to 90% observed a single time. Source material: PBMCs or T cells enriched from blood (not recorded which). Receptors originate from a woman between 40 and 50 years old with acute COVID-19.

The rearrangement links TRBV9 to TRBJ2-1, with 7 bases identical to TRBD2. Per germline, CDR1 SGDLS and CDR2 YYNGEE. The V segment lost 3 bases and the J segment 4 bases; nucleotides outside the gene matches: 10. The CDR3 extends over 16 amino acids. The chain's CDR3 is CASSAAGGRSYNEQFF. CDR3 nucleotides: TGTGCCAGCAGCGCCGCGGGCGGGAGATCTTACAATGAGCAGTTCTTC.

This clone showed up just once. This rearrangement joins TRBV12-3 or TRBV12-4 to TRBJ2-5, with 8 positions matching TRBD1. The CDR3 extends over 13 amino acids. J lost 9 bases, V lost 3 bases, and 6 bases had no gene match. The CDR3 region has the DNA TGTGCCAGCAGTTTCCGGACAGGGCAGGCCCAGTACTTC. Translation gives CASSFRTGQAQYF.

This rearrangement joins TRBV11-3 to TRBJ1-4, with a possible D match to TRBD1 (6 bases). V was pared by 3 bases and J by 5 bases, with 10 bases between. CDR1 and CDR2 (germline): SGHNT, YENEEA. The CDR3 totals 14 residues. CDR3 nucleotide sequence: TGTGCCAGCAGCTTCAGGGGCGGGAATGAAAAACTGTTTTTT. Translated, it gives CASSFRGGNEKLFF.

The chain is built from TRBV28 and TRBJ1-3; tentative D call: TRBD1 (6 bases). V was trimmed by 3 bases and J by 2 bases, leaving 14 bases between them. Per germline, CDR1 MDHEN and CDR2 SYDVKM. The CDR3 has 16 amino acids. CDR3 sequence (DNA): TGTGCCAGCAGTTTGGGGGCGGCGAGGGCTGGAAACACCATATATTTT. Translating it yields CASSLGAARAGNTIYF.

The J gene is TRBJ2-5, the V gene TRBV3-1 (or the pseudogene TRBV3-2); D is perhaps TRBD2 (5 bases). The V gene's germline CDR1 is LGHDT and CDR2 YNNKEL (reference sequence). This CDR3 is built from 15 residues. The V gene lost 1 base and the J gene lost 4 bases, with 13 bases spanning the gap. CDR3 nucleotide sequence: TGTGCCAGCAGCCAAGTTTACGCGGGCACAGAGACCCAGTACTTC. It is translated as CASSQVYAGTETQYF.

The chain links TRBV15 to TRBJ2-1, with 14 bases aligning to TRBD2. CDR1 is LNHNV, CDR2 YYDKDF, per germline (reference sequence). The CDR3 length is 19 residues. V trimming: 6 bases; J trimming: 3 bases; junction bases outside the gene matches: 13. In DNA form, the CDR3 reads TGTGCCACCAGGAAGCCGGGACAGGGACTAGCGGGAGACTACAATGAGCAGTTCTTC. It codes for CATRKPGQGLAGDYNEQFF.

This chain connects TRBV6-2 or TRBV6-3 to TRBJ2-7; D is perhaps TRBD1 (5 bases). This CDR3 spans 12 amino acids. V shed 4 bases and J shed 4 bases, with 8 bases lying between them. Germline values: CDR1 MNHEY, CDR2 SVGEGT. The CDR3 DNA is TGTGCCAGCAGTTTTCAGGGTTACGAGCAGTACTTC. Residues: CASSFQGYEQYF.

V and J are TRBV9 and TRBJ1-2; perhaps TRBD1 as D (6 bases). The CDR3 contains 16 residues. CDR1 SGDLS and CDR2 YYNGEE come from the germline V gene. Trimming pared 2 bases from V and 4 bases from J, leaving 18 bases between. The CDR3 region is CASSVEQVPRGYGYTF. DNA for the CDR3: TGTGCCAGCAGCGTCGAACAGGTTCCCAGGGGCTATGGCTACACCTTC.

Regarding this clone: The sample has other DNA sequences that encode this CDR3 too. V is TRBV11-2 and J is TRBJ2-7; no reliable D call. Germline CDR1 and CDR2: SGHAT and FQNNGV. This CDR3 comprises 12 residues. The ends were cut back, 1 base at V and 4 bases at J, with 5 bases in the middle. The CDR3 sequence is CASSLASYEQYF. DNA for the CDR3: TGTGCCAGCAGCTTAGCCAGTTACGAGCAGTACTTC.

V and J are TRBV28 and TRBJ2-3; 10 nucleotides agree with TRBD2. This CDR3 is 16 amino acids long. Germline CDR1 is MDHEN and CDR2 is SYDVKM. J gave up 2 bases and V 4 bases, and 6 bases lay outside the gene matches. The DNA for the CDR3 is TGTGCCAGCAGTTCTCCGACTAGCGGGTACACAGATACGCAGTATTTT. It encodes CASSSPTSGYTDTQYF.

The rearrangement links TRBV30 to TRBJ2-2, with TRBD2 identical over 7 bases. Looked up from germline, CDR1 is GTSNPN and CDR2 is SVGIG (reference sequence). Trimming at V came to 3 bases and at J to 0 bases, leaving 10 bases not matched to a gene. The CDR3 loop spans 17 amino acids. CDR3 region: CAWSQTTSDTNTGELFF. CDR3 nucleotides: TGTGCCTGGAGCCAAACTACTAGCGACACGAACACCGGGGAGCTGTTTTTT.

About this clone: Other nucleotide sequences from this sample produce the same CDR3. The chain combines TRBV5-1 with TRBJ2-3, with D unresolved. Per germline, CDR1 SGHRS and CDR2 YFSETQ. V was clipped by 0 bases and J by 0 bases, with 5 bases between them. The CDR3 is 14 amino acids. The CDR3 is CASSLAQSTDTQYF. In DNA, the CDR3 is TGCGCCAGCAGCTTGGCACAGAGCACAGATACGCAGTATTTT.

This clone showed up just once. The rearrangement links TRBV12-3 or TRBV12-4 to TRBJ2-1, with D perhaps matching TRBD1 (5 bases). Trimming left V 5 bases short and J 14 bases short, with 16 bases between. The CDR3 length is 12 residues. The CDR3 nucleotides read TGTGCCAGCAGTGAGCCCGGAATCAGGGAGTTCTTC. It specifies CASSEPGIREFF.